The next 13 T cell receptor beta chains were all read from a single sample in a study of beta chain features in type 1 diabetes. Isolated RNA was reverse transcribed in full, so expressed TCRB transcripts were sequenced. Measured with immunoSEQ multiplex PCR; TCRdb has only the in-frame clones, and not every one. There are about 240,000 clones in the sample; 25% to 35% occur only once, and 4% lies in the top ten. The material sequenced was central memory CD4+ T cells from blood. The source is a man aged 25-45 years in good health.

The rearrangement links TRBV5-4 to TRBJ2-2; TRBD1 matches at 7 bases. The CDR3 loop spans 15 amino acids. CDR1 is SGHNT and CDR2 is YYREEE in the germline V gene (reference sequence). J lost 3 bases, V lost 1 base, and 3 bases had no gene match. This chain's CDR3 is CASSLQQGYTGELFF. The CDR3 coding sequence is TGTGCCAGCAGCTTGCAACAGGGGTACACCGGGGAGCTGTTTTTT.

This rearrangement joins TRBV14 to TRBJ2-2, with a tentative D call TRBD2 (7 bases). Trimming shortened V by 4 bases and J by 6 bases, and 18 bases separated the two germline ends. This CDR3 contains 16 residues. CDR1 SGHDN and CDR2 FVKESK come from the germline V gene. CDR3 nucleotide sequence: TGTGCCAGCAGCCGACGGGGGGCCCATTACCCCGGGGAGCTGTTTTTT. This encodes CASSRRGAHYPGELFF.

In its sample, this clone was seen a few times. The chain recombines TRBV7-2 with TRBJ2-1, with D perhaps TRBD2 (5 bases). Germline CDR1 is SGHTA and CDR2 is FQGNSA. V was shortened by 1 base and J by 7 bases, with 17 bases between the two germline ends. This CDR3 is built from 16 residues. In DNA form, the CDR3 reads TGTGCCAGCAGCTTAGGTTCCTCCCGGGGTATGAATGAGCAGTTCTTC. Its protein is CASSLGSSRGMNEQFF.

A few counts support this clone. V usage is TRBV5-4 and J usage is TRBJ2-1, with 8 bases that match TRBD1. After removal of 4 bases from V and 2 bases from J, the junction contained 5 bases not matched to a gene. There are 15 residues in the CDR3. From germline, CDR1 is SGHNT and CDR2 YYREEE (reference sequence). CDR3 nucleotide sequence: TGTGCCAGCAGCGTGGGACAGGCCCCCTACAATGAGCAGTTCTTC. It is translated as CASSVGQAPYNEQFF.

The chain carries TRBV6-5 and TRBJ2-3; D unresolved. Trimming took off 8 bases at V and 3 bases at J, with 15 bases between the two ends. The CDR3 is 14 amino acids. Per germline, CDR1 MNHEY and CDR2 SVGAGI. CDR3 nucleotide sequence: TGTGCCAGCGGAGCCGCTTCATCGACAGATACGCAGTATTTT. Amino acid sequence: CASGAASSTDTQYF.

This clone was counted a few times. Other DNA sequences in the same sample also yield this CDR3. The chain links TRBV7-9 to TRBJ2-7, with 10 bases lining up with TRBD2. The CDR3 is made up of 13 amino acids. The V segment lost 2 bases and the J segment 7 bases; nucleotides outside the gene matches: 2. Germline assignment: CDR1 SEHNR and CDR2 FQNEAQ (reference sequence). The CDR3 loop reads CASSLLAGVEQYF. CDR3 sequence (DNA): TGTGCCAGCAGCTTACTAGCGGGAGTAGAGCAGTACTTC.

There are a few counts of this clone. This chain links TRBV7-9 with TRBJ2-5; D not resolved. V lost 3 bases and J lost 5, with 13 bases in between. The length of the CDR3 is 14 residues. Germline CDR1 is SEHNR and CDR2 is FQNEAQ (reference sequence). The CDR3 reads CASSLKGPAETQYF. Here the CDR3 DNA reads TGTGCCAGCAGCTTGAAGGGCCCGGCGGAGACCCAGTACTTC.

This clone has only a few counts. The J gene is TRBJ2-2, the V gene TRBV10-1; no reliable D call. The CDR3 spans 14 residues. Trimming pared 6 bases from V and 3 bases from J, leaving 11 bases between. Per germline, CDR1 WNHNN and CDR2 SYGVQD (reference sequence). DNA for the CDR3: TGCGCCAGCAGCCGCATCCGTGACACCGGGGAGCTGTTTTTT. Residues: CASSRIRDTGELFF.

V is TRBV7-2 and J is TRBJ2-3; D may be TRBD2 (6 bases). This CDR3 region has 14 residues. CDR1 and CDR2 (germline): SGHTA, FQGNSA. The V end lost 3 bases, the J end lost 4 bases, and 11 bases lay between the germline ends. The DNA for the CDR3 is TGTGCCAGCAGCTTGCCGGGACTTTCAGATACGCAGTATTTT. It yields the protein CASSLPGLSDTQYF.

This chain connects TRBV7-9 to TRBJ2-6; D gene ambiguous. Germline values: CDR1 SEHNR, CDR2 FQNEAQ (reference sequence). The CDR3 has 15 residues. V was cut by 5 bases and J by 4 bases, with 12 bases left in between. The CDR3 nucleotides read TGTGCCAGCAGCCTACATGCCTCCGGGGCCAACGTCCTGACTTTC. Protein sequence: CASSLHASGANVLTF.

CDR3: CASSFSDGHYGYTF. As DNA, the CDR3 is TGCGCCAGCAGCTTTTCGGACGGTCACTATGGCTACACCTTC. The V call is TRBV5-1, the J call TRBJ1-2; D is unresolved. Trimming left V 2 bases short and J 3 bases short, with 11 bases between. The CDR3 contains 14 residues. Germline lookup yields CDR1 SGHRS and CDR2 YFSETQ. The entire variable domain, with the rest obtained from reference TRBV5-1 and TRBJ1-2, is as follows: KAGVTQTPRYLIKTRGQQVTLSCSPISGHRSVSWYQQTPGQGLQFLFEYFSETQRNKGNFPGRFSGRQFSNSRSEMNVSTLELGDSALYLCASSFSDGHYGYTFGSGTRLTVV.

The sample holds many counts of this clone. V is TRBV30 and J is TRBJ2-1; no clear D gene. V was pared by 2 bases and J by 7 bases, with 9 bases between. The CDR3 has 12 amino acids. Germline V gene sequence: CDR1 GTSNPN, CDR2 SVGIG (reference sequence). Here the CDR3 reads CAWSRIFNEQFF. The CDR3 DNA follows: TGTGCCTGGAGTCGAATTTTTAATGAGCAGTTCTTC.

This clone occurred a few times. This chain connects TRBV28 to TRBJ2-5, with TRBD1 matching over 9 bases. With 6 bases clipped from V and 4 bases from J, the junction kept 12 bases outside the gene matches. CDR3 length: 16 amino acids. Germline V gene sequence: CDR1 MDHEN, CDR2 SYDVKM. The chain's CDR3 is CASSPPGQGISETQYF. CDR3 nucleotide sequence: TGTGCCAGCAGCCCTCCGGGACAGGGAATTTCAGAGACCCAGTACTTC.